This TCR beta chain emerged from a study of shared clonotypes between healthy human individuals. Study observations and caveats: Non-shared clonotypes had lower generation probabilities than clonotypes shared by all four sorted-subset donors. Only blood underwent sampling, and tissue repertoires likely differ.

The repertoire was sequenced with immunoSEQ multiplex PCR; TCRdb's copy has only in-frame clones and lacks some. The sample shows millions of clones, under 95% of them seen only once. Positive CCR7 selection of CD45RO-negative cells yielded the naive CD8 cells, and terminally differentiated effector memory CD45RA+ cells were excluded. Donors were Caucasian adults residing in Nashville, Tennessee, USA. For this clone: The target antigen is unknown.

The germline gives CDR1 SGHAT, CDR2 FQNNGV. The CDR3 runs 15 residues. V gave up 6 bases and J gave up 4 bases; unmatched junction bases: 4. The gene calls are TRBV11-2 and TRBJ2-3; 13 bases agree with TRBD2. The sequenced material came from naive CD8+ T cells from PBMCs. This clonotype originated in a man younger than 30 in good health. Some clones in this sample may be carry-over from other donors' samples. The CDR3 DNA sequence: TGTGCCAGCAGGTCACTAGCGGGAGGGCCAGATACGCAGTATTTT. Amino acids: CASRSLAGGPDTQYF.